This entry lists 19 T cell receptor beta chains sequenced from one sample in a study of post-analysis software for immune sequencing data. Whole-study findings and limits: Patients showed TRBV5-6, TRBV5-1 and TRBV20-1 among a few TRBV segments more frequent than in controls.

These receptors are not linked to any known antigen. Researchers reported that TCR beta cDNA libraries carried unique molecular identifiers. TCRdb re-analysed the PCR reads in MiXCR, keeping a single row per CDR3 protein. The sample records about 540,000 distinct CDR3 sequences, less than 40% being singletons. Source material: blood. The origin of the receptors is a girl aged 2-17 years with multiple sclerosis.

This clonotype was counted only a few times. This chain uses TRBV5-1 with TRBJ2-1, with 9 bases identical to TRBD2. Germline loops: CDR1 SGHRS, CDR2 YFSETQ. The CDR3 is 14 residues long. V lost 4 bases, J lost 5 bases, and 4 bases stayed unmatched. The CDR3 bases are TGCGCCAGCAGCGCGGGGGGGCTCGACAATGAGCAGTTCTTC. Translated, it gives CASSAGGLDNEQFF. Combining the CDR3 with reference TRBV5-1 and TRBJ2-1 gives the whole variable domain KAGVTQTPRYLIKTRGQQVTLSCSPISGHRSVSWYQQTPGQGLQFLFEYFSETQRNKGNFPGRFSGRQFSNSRSEMNVSTLELGDSALYLCASSAGGLDNEQFFGPGTRLTVL.

This clonotype appeared a few times. Sequence at one end of the junction differs from germline and may be a read error. The chain uses TRBV20-1 and TRBJ2-3; D gene uncertain. The germline CDR1 and CDR2 sequences are DFQATT and SNEGSKA (reference sequence). The CDR3 consists of 14 residues. The CDR3 reads CSASHTQSTDTRYF. CDR3 coding DNA: TGCAGTGCTAGCCACACCCAGAGCACAGATACGCGGTATTTT.

This clonotype showed up just a few times. The junction does not match germline at one end; this may be a read error. The chain carries TRBV4-1 and TRBJ2-4; maybe TRBD1 (5 bases). CDR3 size: 15 residues. The V gene's germline CDR1 is MGHRA and CDR2 YSYEKL. CDR3 coding DNA: TGCGCCAGCAGACAAGGGGTTGGGGCCAAAAACATTCAGTACTTC. This encodes CASRQGVGAKNIQYF.

This clonotype has just a few counts. V gene TRBV5-1 combines with J gene TRBJ2-7, with a tentative D call TRBD1 (6 bases). Deletions cut 5 bases from V and 1 base from J, with 13 bases between. The CDR3 spans 14 residues. Germline loops: CDR1 SGHRS, CDR2 YFSETQ. This chain's CDR3 is CASRPNRVSYEQYF. The DNA for the CDR3 is TGCGCCAGCAGACCCAACAGGGTTTCCTACGAGCAGTACTTC.

V and J are TRBV10-3 and TRBJ2-1; 7 bases are a match to TRBD1. The V gene end was trimmed by 4 bases and the J gene end by 3 bases; junction bases not matched to a gene: 9. CDR3 size: 16 residues. The germline gives CDR1 ENHRY, CDR2 SYGVKD. This CDR3 is CAISVQGWDSYNEQFF. CDR3 sequence (DNA): TGTGCCATCAGTGTACAGGGGTGGGACAGCTACAATGAGCAGTTCTTC.

This clonotype appeared many times. The rearrangement uses TRBV29-1 and TRBJ2-5, with 11 bases identical to TRBD2. The V and J ends lost 7 bases and 4 bases, in that order; junction bases with no gene match: 14. The CDR3 has 16 amino acids. In germline, CDR1 is SQVTM, CDR2 ANQGSEA. The CDR3 nucleotides read TGCAGCGCTTGCCGCGGGACTAGCGGATTAGGAGAGACCCAGTACTTC. It codes for CSACRGTSGLGETQYF.

V and J are TRBV5-1 and TRBJ1-2; 7 bases are a match to TRBD1. V shed 0 bases and J 8 bases; nucleotides not matched to a gene: 7. Looked up from germline, CDR1 is SGHRS and CDR2 is YFSETQ. The CDR3 is 14 residues long. CDR3 protein: CASSLGQGLGGYTF. The CDR3 DNA sequence: TGCGCCAGCAGCTTGGGACAGGGTCTTGGAGGCTACACCTTC.

A note on this clonotype: The junction shows a germline mismatch at one end, possibly a read error. The chain joins TRBV5-5 to TRBJ2-3; a weak D match, TRBD2 (5 bases). Looked up from germline, CDR1 is SGHKS and CDR2 is YYEKEE (reference sequence). The CDR3 loop spans 14 amino acids. CDR3 in amino acids: CASSLAPSTDTRYF. The CDR3 nucleotides read TGTGCCAGCAGCTTGGCCCCTAGCACAGATACGCGGTATTTT.

Turning to this clonotype: The junction does not match germline at one end; this may be a read error. The rearrangement links TRBV20-1 to TRBJ1-2, with 9 bases matching TRBD1. The CDR3 length is 14 residues. The germline gives CDR1 DFQATT, CDR2 SNEGSKA (reference sequence). The CDR3 DNA is TGCAGTGCTACTCCCGGGACAGGGACCTATGACTACACCTTC. Translation gives CSATPGTGTYDYTF.

This clonotype was observed a few times. The chain carries TRBV4-1 and TRBJ1-2, with D perhaps matching TRBD1 (5 bases). With 0 bases removed from V and 5 bases from J, the gap between germline ends came to 10 bases. There are 14 residues in the CDR3. The germline V gene encodes CDR1 MGHRA and CDR2 YSYEKL. Here the CDR3 DNA reads TGCGCCAGCAGCCAAGATCACAGGCCATATGGCTACACCTTC. It encodes CASSQDHRPYGYTF.

This clonotype has a handful of counts. The gene calls are TRBV12-3 or TRBV12-4 and TRBJ2-2, with D possibly being TRBD1 (5 bases). CDR3 size: 13 residues. V shed 6 bases and J shed 1 base, with 6 bases lying between them. CDR3 bases: TGTGCCAGCAGGACAGTGAACACCGGGGAGCTGTTTTTT. This encodes CASRTVNTGELFF.

J is TRBJ2-1 and V is TRBV7-2; 9 bases agree with TRBD2. Germline V CDR1 and CDR2: SGHTA, FQGNSA. This CDR3 comprises 15 residues. V trimming: 4 bases; J trimming: 10 bases; junction bases outside the gene matches: 11. The CDR3, as DNA: TGTGCCAGCAGCTCCCTATTTAGCGGGGGTGAGGAGCAGTTCTTC. This codes for CASSSLFSGGEEQFF.

The chain joins TRBV29-1 to TRBJ2-1, with D unclear. The CDR3 loop spans 10 amino acids. V lost 5 bases and J lost 5, with 4 bases in between. CDR1 and CDR2 (germline): SQVTM, ANQGSEA. The CDR3, as DNA: TGCAGCGTTTCTAACAATGAGCAGTTCTTC. It encodes CSVSNNEQFF.

This clonotype was picked up a small number of times. The chain employs TRBV7-8 and TRBJ2-4, with D perhaps TRBD1 (6 bases). The CDR3 loop spans 16 amino acids. In germline, CDR1 is SGHVS, CDR2 FQNEAQ. The V end lost 5 bases, the J end lost 0 bases, and 14 bases lay between the germline ends. The CDR3 region is CASSLLDSRAKNIQYF. CDR3 sequence (DNA): TGTGCCAGCAGCCTACTGGACAGTAGAGCCAAAAACATTCAGTACTTC.

The chain combines TRBV18 with TRBJ2-2, with D tentatively TRBD1 (5 bases). Germline V gene lookup returns CDR1 KGHSH and CDR2 LQKENI. Trimming left V 8 bases short and J 1 base short, with 14 bases between. The CDR3 covers 15 residues. The DNA of the CDR3 is TGTGCCAGCGAAGGCCTTACAGGGAACACCGGGGAGCTGTTTTTT. It yields the protein CASEGLTGNTGELFF.

This clonotype was picked up many times. The genes are TRBV5-1 and TRBJ2-3; a weak D match, TRBD2 (6 bases). Germline CDR1 is SGHRS and CDR2 is YFSETQ. The germline V and J ends were trimmed by 0 bases and 2 bases, with 10 bases remaining between them. The CDR3 is 15 residues long. In DNA form, the CDR3 reads TGCGCCAGCAGCTTGGCCGCGGGACCCACAGATACGCAGTATTTT. Amino acids: CASSLAAGPTDTQYF.

Many counts were recorded for this clonotype. The CDR3 coding sequence is TGTGCCAGCAGTTTCGAGACGGGGGAGACCCAGTACTTC. The encoded protein is CASSFETGETQYF. The V gene is TRBV27, the J gene TRBJ2-5, with a possible D match to TRBD2 (5 bases). The CDR3 contains 13 residues. Germline CDR1 MNHEY, CDR2 SMNVEV (reference sequence). The V end was cut by 3 bases, the J end by 5 bases, with 10 bases between.

The chain is built from TRBV5-1 and TRBJ1-2; 9 bases match TRBD1. CDR1 and CDR2 (germline): SGHRS, YFSETQ. With 4 bases clipped from V and 0 bases from J, the junction kept 10 bases outside the gene matches. This CDR3 is 17 amino acids long. The CDR3 bases are TGCGCCAGCAGCCCGGCGGACAGGGGTCCATCTAACTATGGCTACACCTTC. Residues: CASSPADRGPSNYGYTF.

As to this clonotype: Mismatch with germline at one junction end may stem from a read error. The chain recombines TRBV20-1 with TRBJ1-6, with a weak D call TRBD1 (5 bases). Germline CDR1 is DFQATT and CDR2 is SNEGSKA (reference sequence). The CDR3 is made up of 16 amino acids. The CDR3 here is CSASGSGEWGSSPPHF. The CDR3 DNA follows: TGCAGTGCTAGCGGGTCGGGGGAGTGGGGTAGTTCACCCCCCCACTTT.